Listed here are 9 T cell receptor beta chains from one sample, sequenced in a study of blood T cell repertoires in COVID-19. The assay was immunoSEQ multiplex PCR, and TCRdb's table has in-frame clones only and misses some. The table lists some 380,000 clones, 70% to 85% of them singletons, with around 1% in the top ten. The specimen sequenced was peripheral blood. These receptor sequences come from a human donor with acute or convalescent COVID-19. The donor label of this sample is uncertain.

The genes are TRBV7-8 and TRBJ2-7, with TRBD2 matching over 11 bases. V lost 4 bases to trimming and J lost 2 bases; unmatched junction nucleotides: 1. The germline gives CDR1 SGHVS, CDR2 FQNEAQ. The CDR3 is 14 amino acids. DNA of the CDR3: TGTGCCAGCAGCTGGGGACTAGCGGCCTACGAGCAGTACTTC. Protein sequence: CASSWGLAAYEQYF.

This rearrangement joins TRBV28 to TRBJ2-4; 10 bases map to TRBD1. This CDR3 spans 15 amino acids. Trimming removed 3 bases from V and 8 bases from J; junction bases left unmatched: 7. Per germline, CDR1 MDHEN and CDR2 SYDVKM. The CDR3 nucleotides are TGTGCCAGCAGTTTCGGACAGGGGGTATGGGACATTCAGTACTTC. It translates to CASSFGQGVWDIQYF.

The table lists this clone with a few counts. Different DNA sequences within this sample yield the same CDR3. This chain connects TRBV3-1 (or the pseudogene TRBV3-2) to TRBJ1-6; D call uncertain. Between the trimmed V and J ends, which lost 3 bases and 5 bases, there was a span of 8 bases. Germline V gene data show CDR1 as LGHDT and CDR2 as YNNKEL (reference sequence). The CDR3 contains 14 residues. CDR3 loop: CASSQHRDNSPLHF. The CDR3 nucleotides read TGTGCCAGCAGCCAGCACAGAGATAATTCACCCCTCCACTTT.

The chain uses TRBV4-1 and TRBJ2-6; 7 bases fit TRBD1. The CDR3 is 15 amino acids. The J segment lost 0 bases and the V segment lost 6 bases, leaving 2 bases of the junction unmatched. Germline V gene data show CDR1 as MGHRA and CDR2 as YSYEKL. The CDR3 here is CASRQGSSGANVLTF. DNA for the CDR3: TGCGCCAGCAGACAGGGGTCCTCTGGGGCCAACGTCCTGACTTTC.

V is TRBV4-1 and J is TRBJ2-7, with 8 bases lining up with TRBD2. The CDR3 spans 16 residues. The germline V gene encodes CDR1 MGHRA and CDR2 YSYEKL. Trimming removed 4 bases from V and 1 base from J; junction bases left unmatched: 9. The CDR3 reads CASSPRRGVGSYEQYF. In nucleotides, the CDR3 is TGCGCCAGCAGCCCCCGGCGGGGGGTGGGATCCTACGAGCAGTACTTC.

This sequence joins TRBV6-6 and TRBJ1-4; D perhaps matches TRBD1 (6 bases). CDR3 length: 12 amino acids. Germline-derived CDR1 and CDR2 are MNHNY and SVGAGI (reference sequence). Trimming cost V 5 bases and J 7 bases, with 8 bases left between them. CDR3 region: CASSTGSEKLFF. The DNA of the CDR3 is TGTGCCAGCAGTACAGGGTCTGAAAAACTGTTTTTT.

DNA of the CDR3: TGTGCCAGCAGCTTAGATTCAACAGGGAACTATGGCTACACCTTC. It translates to CASSLDSTGNYGYTF. The chain uses TRBV11-3 and TRBJ1-2; possible D gene TRBD1, 6 bases. V gave up 0 bases and J gave up 2 bases, with 10 bases separating them. Germline assignment: CDR1 SGHNT and CDR2 YENEEA. This CDR3 is built from 15 residues.

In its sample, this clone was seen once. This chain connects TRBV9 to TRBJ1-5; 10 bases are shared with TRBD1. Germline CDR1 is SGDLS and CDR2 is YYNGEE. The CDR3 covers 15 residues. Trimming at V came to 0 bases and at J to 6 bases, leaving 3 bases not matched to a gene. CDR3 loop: CASSVGGQGFQPQHF. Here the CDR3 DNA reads TGTGCCAGCAGCGTAGGGGGACAGGGGTTTCAGCCCCAGCATTTT.

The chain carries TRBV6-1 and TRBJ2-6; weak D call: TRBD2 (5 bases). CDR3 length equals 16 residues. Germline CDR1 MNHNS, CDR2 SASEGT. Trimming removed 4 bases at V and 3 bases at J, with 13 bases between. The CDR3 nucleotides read TGTGCCAGCAGTGCATTGCTGGGGAGTGGGGCCAACGTCCTGACTTTC. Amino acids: CASSALLGSGANVLTF.